What follows are 4 T cell receptor beta chains derived from one specimen sequenced in a study of identical twins. TCRdb reanalysed the 5' RACE reads using MiXCR and keeps one entry per CDR3 protein. The sample comprises about 890,000 distinct CDR3 sequences, approximately 13% of which are singletons, and around 1.6% rests with the top ten. In addition, the sample was reused for a study of yellow fever vaccine responses in identical twins.

The sample was PBMCs. These receptors came from a young woman in good health.

The chain is built from TRBV5-1 and TRBJ2-5; 8 bases agree with TRBD2. Per germline, CDR1 SGHRS and CDR2 YFSETQ. V was pared by 0 bases and J by 4 bases, with 8 bases of the junction left unmatched. The CDR3 covers 16 residues. The CDR3 nucleotides read TGCGCCAGCAGCTTGGAGAGGGCGGGAGGCAGAGAGACCCAGTACTTC. As protein: CASSLERAGGRETQYF. The variable domain in full, with the rest retrieved from reference TRBV5-1 and TRBJ2-5, is KAGVTQTPRYLIKTRGQQVTLSCSPISGHRSVSWYQQTPGQGLQFLFEYFSETQRNKGNFPGRFSGRQFSNSRSEMNVSTLELGDSALYLCASSLERAGGRETQYFGPGTRLLVL.

A few counts support this clonotype. The V and J genes are TRBV7-2 and TRBJ2-3; unclear D gene. Germline V gene data show CDR1 as SGHTA and CDR2 as FQGNSA. The V end lost 4 bases, the J end lost 0 bases, and 11 bases lay between the germline ends. CDR3 length: 15 residues. The CDR3 region has the DNA TGTGCCAGCAGCTCCAGGAAAGCTAGCACAGATACGCAGTATTTT. It translates to CASSSRKASTDTQYF.

This sequence joins TRBV2 and TRBJ2-7, with no clear D. The CDR3 is made up of 13 amino acids. The ends were cut back, 6 bases at V and 0 bases at J, with 9 bases in the middle. Germline V gene lookup returns CDR1 SNHLY and CDR2 FYNNEI. The CDR3 is CASRDPPSYEQYF. The DNA for the CDR3 is TGTGCCAGCAGGGATCCACCCTCCTACGAGCAGTACTTC.

This clonotype was counted between two and nine times. The rearrangement joins TRBV6-1 to TRBJ1-4, with D possibly matching TRBD1 (6 bases). CDR3 length: 14 residues. Trimming removed 7 bases at V and 4 bases at J, with 13 bases between. Germline CDR1 MNHNS, CDR2 SASEGT. The CDR3 reads CASTLQGLNEKLFF. The CDR3 nucleotides read TGTGCCAGCACCCTACAGGGACTTAATGAAAAACTGTTTTTT.